The T cell receptor beta chain under discussion was sequenced for a study of cytomegalovirus exposure and HLA in healthy donors. Study results and caveats: TCR beta chain V- and J-gene trimming was linked, in a later analysis, to a missense variant in DCLRE1C.

PCR used 60 Vbeta primers and 13 Jbeta primers. The table came from immunoSEQ multiplex PCR; TCRdb's copy has only in-frame clones and leaves some out. This sample's table has about 120,000 clones. V was pared by 5 bases and J by 9 bases, with 14 bases between. In germline, CDR1 is SGHAT, CDR2 FQNNGV. The CDR3 is made up of 13 amino acids. On this clone: Antigen specificity is unknown.

V gene TRBV11-2 combines with J gene TRBJ2-1, with D maybe TRBD1 (5 bases). The specimen sequenced was PBMCs. This clonotype was obtained from a woman in her forties in good health and CMV-seropositive. CDR3 amino acids: CASSPDTFFEQFF. CDR3 nucleotides: TGTGCCAGCAGCCCGGACACTTTCTTTGAGCAGTTCTTC.